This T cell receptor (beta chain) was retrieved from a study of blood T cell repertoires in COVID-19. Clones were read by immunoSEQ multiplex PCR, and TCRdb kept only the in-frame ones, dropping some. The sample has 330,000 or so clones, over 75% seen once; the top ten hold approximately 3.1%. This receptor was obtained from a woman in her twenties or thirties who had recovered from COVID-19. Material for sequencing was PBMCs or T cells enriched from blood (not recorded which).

CDR3 protein: CASLLPSGRAGETQYF. CDR3 bases: TGTGCCAGCTTACTCCCCTCCGGAAGAGCCGGGGAGACCCAGTACTTC. V is TRBV6-6 and J is TRBJ2-5, with D unclear. Per the germline V gene, CDR1 is MNHNY and CDR2 is SVGAGI (reference sequence). The CDR3 sequence is 16 residues long. The V end was cut by 8 bases, the J end by 5 bases, with 24 bases between.